The 18 T cell receptor beta chains below come from one sample, sequenced in a study of shared T cell receptors in the human thymus. Method: immunoSEQ multiplex PCR; TCRdb's copy keeps in-frame clones and lacks some. Seen here are roughly 710,000 clones, 80% to 90% observed once, and the top ten hold roughly 0.01%. This same sample was also part of a study on human thymus T cells.

The specimen sequenced was thymocytes. These TCRs come from a girl under three years old with a congenital heart defect.

The chain joins TRBV5-7 to TRBJ1-2, with D perhaps TRBD1 (6 bases). TRBV5-7 is labeled an ORF, and its function is uncertain. This CDR3 has 16 residues. Trimming cost V 4 bases and J 4 bases, with 20 bases left between them. CDR3 amino acids: CASSTSTGRLLYGYTF. The CDR3 nucleotides are TGTGCCAGCAGCACATCAACAGGGCGGCTTCTCTATGGCTACACCTTC.

CDR3 residues: CASSLRQGPQNQPQHF. The CDR3 region has the DNA TGTGCCAGCAGCTTACGACAGGGGCCTCAAAATCAGCCCCAGCATTTT. The chain is built from TRBV7-2 and TRBJ1-5; TRBD1 agrees at 8 bases. V was pared by 2 bases and J by 4 bases, with 7 bases of the junction left unmatched. The CDR3 consists of 16 residues. Germline CDR1 reads SGHTA; CDR2 reads FQGNSA. The full variable domain, with the rest looked up from reference TRBV7-2 and TRBJ1-5, is GAGVSQSPSNKVTEKGKDVELRCDPISGHTALYWYRQSLGQGLEFLIYFQGNSAPDKSGLPSDRFSAERTGGSVSTLTIQRTQQEDSAVYLCASSLRQGPQNQPQHFGDGTRLSIL.

This sequence joins TRBV6-5 and TRBJ1-1; TRBD1 matches at 7 bases. In germline, CDR1 is MNHEY, CDR2 SVGAGI. This CDR3 spans 15 amino acids. Trimming took 2 bases from V and 3 from J; bases not matched to a gene: 6. The CDR3 nucleotides are TGTGCCAGCAGTTACGACAGGGTGAGGGACACTGAAGCTTTCTTT. It specifies CASSYDRVRDTEAFF.

The J gene is TRBJ2-1, the V gene TRBV6-5; tentative D call: TRBD1 (6 bases). The ends were cut back, 4 bases at V and 5 bases at J, with 9 bases in the middle. Germline CDR1 reads MNHEY; CDR2 reads SVGAGI. CDR3 length: 13 amino acids. CDR3: CASSFRDNNEQFF. CDR3 coding DNA: TGTGCCAGCAGTTTCCGGGACAACAATGAGCAGTTCTTC.

This sequence joins TRBV27 and TRBJ1-2; a possible D gene is TRBD1 (6 bases). Germline loops: CDR1 MNHEY, CDR2 SMNVEV (reference sequence). The CDR3 is 15 residues long. Between the trimmed V and J ends, which lost 8 bases and 6 bases, there was a span of 22 bases. CDR3 protein: CASSPIGGAGDGYTF. The CDR3 region has the DNA TGTGCCAGCTCACCGATAGGGGGGGCTGGTGATGGCTACACCTTC.

The rearrangement joins TRBV5-1 to TRBJ2-3; no firm D call. The CDR3 loop spans 12 amino acids. Deletions cut 2 bases from V and 5 bases from J, with 6 bases between. Germline lookup yields CDR1 SGHRS and CDR2 YFSETQ. This chain's CDR3 is CASSFEVDTQYF. CDR3 DNA sequence: TGCGCCAGCAGCTTCGAGGTAGATACGCAGTATTTT.

This chain joins TRBV5-4 and TRBJ2-7; 13 bases map to TRBD2. V was clipped by 4 bases and J by 5 bases; unmatched bases: 6. The germline V gene encodes CDR1 SGHNT and CDR2 YYREEE (reference sequence). This CDR3 contains 15 residues. The CDR3 coding sequence is TGTGCCAGCAGCCAACTAGCGGGGGGGCCCCACGAGCAGTACTTC. Translating it yields CASSQLAGGPHEQYF.

This clone was seen just once. The CDR3 bases are TGTGCCAGCAGCGCCGACAGGGGGAGGTTCACCGGGGAGCTGTTTTTT. As protein: CASSADRGRFTGELFF. The chain combines TRBV9 with TRBJ2-2, with 9 bases fitting TRBD1. The junction had 7 bases not matched to a gene; V was cut back by 3 bases and J by 4 bases. There are 16 residues in the CDR3. CDR1 SGDLS and CDR2 YYNGEE come from the germline V gene.

This chain joins TRBV28 and TRBJ1-1, with 9 nucleotides matching TRBD1. CDR1 and CDR2 from the germline V gene are MDHEN and SYDVKM. CDR3 size: 14 residues. Trimming removed 5 bases from V and 5 bases from J; junction bases left unmatched: 6. The CDR3 DNA sequence: TGTGCCAGCAGTCTAGCACAGGGGGCGACTGAAGCTTTCTTT. Amino acids: CASSLAQGATEAFF.

This clone has just a few counts. The V call is TRBV4-1, the J call TRBJ2-7, with D tentatively TRBD1 (6 bases). The CDR3 extends over 17 amino acids. Looked up from germline, CDR1 is MGHRA and CDR2 is YSYEKL. V was clipped by 6 bases and J by 6 bases, with 27 bases between them. The CDR3 sequence: CASSYPLNQGSQVEQYF. CDR3 DNA: TGCGCCAGCAGTTATCCCCTAAACCAGGGGTCCCAGGTCGAGCAGTACTTC.

This clone was detected only a few times. The genes are TRBV5-1 and TRBJ1-4; perhaps TRBD1 as D (6 bases). This CDR3 has 16 amino acids. V was cut by 4 bases and J by 3 bases, with 16 bases left in between. The germline V gene has CDR1 SGHRS and CDR2 YFSETQ. CDR3 bases: TGCGCCAGCAGCCGGAAGAGGGGGGGAGCTAATGAAAAACTGTTTTTT. Protein: CASSRKRGGANEKLFF. Looking up the rest from reference TRBV5-1 and TRBJ1-4 gives the full variable domain: KAGVTQTPRYLIKTRGQQVTLSCSPISGHRSVSWYQQTPGQGLQFLFEYFSETQRNKGNFPGRFSGRQFSNSRSEMNVSTLELGDSALYLCASSRKRGGANEKLFFGSGTQLSVL.

The CDR3, as DNA: TGTGCCAGCAGTTTATCGCTGACTAGCGGGGTGTCAGATACGCAGTATTTT. It specifies CASSLSLTSGVSDTQYF. The chain has TRBV27 and TRBJ2-3; 11 nucleotides agree with TRBD2. The CDR3 sequence is 17 residues long. V was clipped by 0 bases and J by 4 bases; unmatched bases: 6. Germline assignment: CDR1 MNHEY and CDR2 SMNVEV (reference sequence).

This clone appeared a single time. The chain employs TRBV19 and TRBJ2-5; D perhaps matches TRBD1 (8 bases). CDR3 size: 15 residues. Germline CDR1 LNHDA, CDR2 SQIVND (reference sequence). The ends were cut back, 7 bases at V and 4 bases at J, with 19 bases in the middle. The CDR3 coding sequence is TGTGCCAGTACTCCTTCGACAGGGGAGGGAGAGACCCAGTACTTC. Encoded protein: CASTPSTGEGETQYF. Combining the CDR3 with reference TRBV19 and TRBJ2-5 gives the whole variable domain DGGITQSPKYLFRKEGQNVTLSCEQNLNHDAMYWYRQDPGQGLRLIYYSQIVNDFQKGDIAEGYSVSREKKESFPLTVTSAQKNPTAFYLCASTPSTGEGETQYFGPGTRLLVL.

The rearrangement joins TRBV6-5 to TRBJ1-6; D possibly corresponds to TRBD1 (6 bases). The germline V gene encodes CDR1 MNHEY and CDR2 SVGAGI. With 3 bases removed from V and 3 bases from J, the gap between germline ends came to 9 bases. The CDR3 is 15 amino acids. CDR3 sequence reads: CASSYEDSYNSPLHF. CDR3 nucleotides: TGTGCCAGCAGTTATGAGGACAGCTATAATTCACCCCTCCACTTT.

The gene calls are TRBV5-1 and TRBJ2-5, with 7 positions matching TRBD1. Germline-derived CDR1 and CDR2 are SGHRS and YFSETQ. The trim removed 4 bases at V and 2 bases at J, leaving 11 bases unmatched. The CDR3 sequence is 16 residues long. As DNA, the CDR3 is TGCGCCAGCAGCCAACACCGGGACAGCCATCAAGAGACCCAGTACTTC. Protein: CASSQHRDSHQETQYF.

J is TRBJ1-2 and V is TRBV27; the match to TRBD1 covers 7 bases. V lost 2 bases, J lost 3 bases, and 12 bases stayed unmatched. This CDR3 has 17 residues. Germline V gene lookup returns CDR1 MNHEY and CDR2 SMNVEV (reference sequence). The CDR3 sequence: CASSLQGSTGWDYGYTF. CDR3 nucleotide sequence: TGTGCCAGCAGTTTACAGGGATCGACAGGGTGGGACTATGGCTACACCTTC.

The chain carries TRBV18 and TRBJ2-7; no reliable D call. The CDR3 is 13 amino acids. Germline loops: CDR1 KGHSH, CDR2 LQKENI. With 2 bases removed from V and 3 bases from J, the gap between germline ends came to 8 bases. This chain's CDR3 is CASSPAQNYEQYF. In nucleotides, the CDR3 is TGTGCCAGCTCACCAGCACAGAACTACGAGCAGTACTTC. The full variable domain, completed using reference TRBV18 and TRBJ2-7, is NAGVMQNPRHLVRRRGQEARLRCSPMKGHSHVYWYRQLPEEGLKFMVYLQKENIIDESGMPKERFSAEFPKEGPSILRIQQVVRGDSAAYFCASSPAQNYEQYFGPGTRLTVT.

The chain is built from TRBV28 and TRBJ1-2; the D gene is possibly TRBD1 (6 bases). Germline CDR1 reads MDHEN; CDR2 reads SYDVKM. V gave up 2 bases and J gave up 6 bases, with 13 bases separating them. This CDR3 spans 14 amino acids. The DNA of the CDR3 is TGTGCCAGCAGTTTAACAACAGGGAGGGATGGCTACACCTTC. Its protein product is CASSLTTGRDGYTF.